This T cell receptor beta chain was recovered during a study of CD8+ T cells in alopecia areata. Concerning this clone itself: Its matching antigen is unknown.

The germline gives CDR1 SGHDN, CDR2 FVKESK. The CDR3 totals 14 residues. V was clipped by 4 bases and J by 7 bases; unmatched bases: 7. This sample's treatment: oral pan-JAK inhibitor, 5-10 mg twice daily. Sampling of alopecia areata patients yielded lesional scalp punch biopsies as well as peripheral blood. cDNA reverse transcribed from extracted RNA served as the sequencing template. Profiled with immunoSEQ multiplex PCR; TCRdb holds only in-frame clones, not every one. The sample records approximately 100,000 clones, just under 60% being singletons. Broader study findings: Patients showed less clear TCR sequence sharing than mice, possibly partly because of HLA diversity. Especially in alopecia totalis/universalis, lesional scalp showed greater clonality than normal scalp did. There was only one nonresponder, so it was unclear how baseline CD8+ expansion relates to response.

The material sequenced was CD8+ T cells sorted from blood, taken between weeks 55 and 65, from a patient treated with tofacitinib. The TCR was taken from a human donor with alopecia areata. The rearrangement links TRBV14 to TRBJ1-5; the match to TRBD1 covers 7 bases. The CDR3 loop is CASSRTGVNQPQHF. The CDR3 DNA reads TGTGCCAGCAGCCGTACAGGGGTAAACCAGCCCCAGCATTTT.